The present entry profiles one T cell receptor beta chain with its context. The antigen is unknown. This specimen belongs to a study of cytomegalovirus exposure and HLA in healthy donors. General observations from the study: Reports state that TCR beta sequences accurately predicted most subjects' HLA-A and HLA-B alleles. Reported performance of the classifier showed diagnosis of cytomegalovirus status with high specificity and sensitivity.

The PCR made use of 60 Vbeta and 13 Jbeta primers. Here immunoSEQ multiplex PCR was the method, and the copy in TCRdb shows in-frame clones only, minus some. The table has roughly 80,000 clones, 65% to 70% seen once. This CDR3 has 13 amino acids. CDR1 LNHDA and CDR2 SQIVND come from the germline V gene (reference sequence). Trimming cost V 1 base and J 3 bases, with 5 bases left between them. Sequenced material: PBMCs. The clonotype was recovered from a woman aged 50 to 60 in good health and CMV-seropositive. The rearrangement uses TRBV19 and TRBJ2-3; no clear D. The CDR3 bases are TGTGCCAGTAGTATAGCTATAACAGATACGCAGTATTTT. Residues: CASSIAITDTQYF.